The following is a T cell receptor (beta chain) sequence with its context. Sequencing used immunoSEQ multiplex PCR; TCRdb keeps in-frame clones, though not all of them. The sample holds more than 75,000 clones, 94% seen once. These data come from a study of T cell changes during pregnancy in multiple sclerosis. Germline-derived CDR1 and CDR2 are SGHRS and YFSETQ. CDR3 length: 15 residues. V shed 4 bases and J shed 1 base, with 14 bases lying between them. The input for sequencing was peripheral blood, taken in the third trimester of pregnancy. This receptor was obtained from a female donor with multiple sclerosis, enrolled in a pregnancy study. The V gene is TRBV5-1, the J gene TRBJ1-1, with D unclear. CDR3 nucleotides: TGCGCCAGCAGCCCGGAGGCAGGTCGGAACACTGAAGCTTTCTTT. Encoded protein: CASSPEAGRNTEAFF. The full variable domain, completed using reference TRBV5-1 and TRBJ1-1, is KAGVTQTPRYLIKTRGQQVTLSCSPISGHRSVSWYQQTPGQGLQFLFEYFSETQRNKGNFPGRFSGRQFSNSRSEMNVSTLELGDSALYLCASSPEAGRNTEAFFGQGTRLTVV.